This T cell receptor (beta chain) derives from a study of radiotherapy plus CTLA-4 blockade in lung cancer. Study-level background: For 15% to 20% of patients, objective responses occurred, and approximately 31% had disease control.

CTLA-4 blockade with ipilimumab, together with focal radiation, was given to patients with chemo-refractory metastatic non-small-cell lung cancer. In regard to this clone: Its target is unknown.

Using immunoSEQ multiplex PCR, the repertoire was profiled, and TCRdb retains in-frame clones only, with some absent. Among tens of thousands of clones, 70% to 85% were seen once, and the ten largest hold roughly 9.7%. Study results and caveats: Blood saw expansion of tumor-derived TCR clones after radiotherapy plus ipilimumab.

This CDR3 is 12 amino acids long. The germline V gene has CDR1 ENHRY and CDR2 SYGVKD. V shed 4 bases and J shed 7 bases, with 7 bases lying between them. This specimen consisted of peripheral blood, obtained from a patient treated with radiotherapy plus ipilimumab. The receptor was isolated from a human donor with non-small cell lung cancer who had a complete response to radiotherapy plus ipilimumab. The chain links TRBV10-3 to TRBJ2-2; no reliable D call. CDR3 nucleotide sequence: TGTGCCATCAGTGTGGGTAGCGGGGAGCTGTTTTTT. Its protein is CAISVGSGELFF.